These 2 T cell receptor beta chains came from one sample sequenced in a study of cytotoxic CD8 clonotypes in ibrutinib-treated CLL. Some clones are missing from TCRdb's copy, which holds only in-frame ones; the method was immunoSEQ multiplex PCR. The table has around 53,000 clones, 50% to 70% seen once; the top ten hold roughly a quarter. This material consisted of PBMCs, taken at disease progression, from a patient treated with ibrutinib. Receptors originate from a human donor with chronic lymphocytic leukemia.

The rearrangement joins TRBV4-1 to TRBJ2-7, with TRBD1 identical over 10 bases. Per the germline V gene, CDR1 is MGHRA and CDR2 is YSYEKL. This CDR3 is 15 amino acids long. The J segment lost 4 bases and the V segment lost 4 bases, leaving 7 bases of the junction unmatched. The CDR3 DNA is TGCGCCAGCAGCCCCACCGGGACAGGGGTTTACGAGCAGTACTTC. Protein: CASSPTGTGVYEQYF.

The chain recombines TRBV7-8 with TRBJ1-4; 10 bases line up with TRBD1. The CDR3 is 15 amino acids. The V gene end was trimmed by 5 bases and the J gene end by 8 bases; junction bases not matched to a gene: 8. CDR1 and CDR2 from the germline V gene are SGHVS and FQNEAQ. CDR3: CASSTAGTGAEKLFF. In nucleotides, the CDR3 is TGTGCCAGCAGCACCGCCGGGACAGGGGCCGAAAAACTGTTTTTT.